This T cell receptor (beta chain) came from a study of CD8 T cells in ankylosing spondylitis. This clonotype was observed many times. The antigen is undetermined. TCRdb itself ran the 5' RACE reads through MiXCR, one entry per CDR3 protein. The data show fewer than 250,000 distinct CDR3 sequences, under 12% seen once. Study observations and caveats: A motif in TCR beta, a set of about eight highly homologous variants, appeared characteristic of ankylosing spondylitis blood. As reported, disease-linked clones showed significant enrichment in matched ankylosing spondylitis synovial fluid.

This clonotype was sampled from a male donor with ankylosing spondylitis or in good health (not recorded which). The source material was blood, either unsorted or a sorted T cell fraction (not recorded which).

CDR3 bases: TGTGCCAGCAGTTACGAGCGTAACTATGGCTACACCTTC. Amino acid sequence: CASSYERNYGYTF. This chain links TRBV6-5 with TRBJ1-2; D remains unclear. The length of the CDR3 is 13 residues. The ends were cut back, 2 bases at V and 1 base at J, with 5 bases in the middle. CDR1 is MNHEY, CDR2 SVGAGI, per germline.